The sequence of this T cell receptor (beta chain) was determined in a study of shared clonotypes between healthy human individuals. Study-wide results and caveats: Larger estimated richness was generally recorded for naive subsets relative to memory subsets.

Clones were read by immunoSEQ multiplex PCR, and TCRdb kept only the in-frame ones, dropping some. The sample consists of 650,000 to 800,000 clones, around 90% of them appearing once. As for this clone: Its antigen is undetermined.

The CDR3 length is 15 residues. Germline CDR1 is MGHRA and CDR2 is YSYEKL. V lost 0 bases and J 8 bases, leaving 16 bases between the germline ends. The naive CD8 fraction comprised CD45RO-negative cells positively selected for CCR7 and excluded terminally differentiated effector memory CD45RA+ cells. The sample was naive CD8+ T cells sorted from blood. The clonotype comes from a man aged 25 to 45 in good health. The chain joins TRBV4-1 to TRBJ1-2; no clear D gene. The DNA for the CDR3 is TGCGCCAGCAGCCAAGAGAGGTCCTATCCGGAAGGCTACACCTTC. It translates to CASSQERSYPEGYTF.